These 9 T cell receptor beta chains originate from one sample sequenced in a study of T cells in women clearing cervical HPV infection (dated by TCRdb to 2016 to 2019). The library was prepared using the immunoSEQ multiplex PCR assay. Not all clones reach the TCRdb copy of this immuneACCESS table, which keeps in-frame sequences only. Checked studies attribute under half of the gap to unresolved V genes and leave the rest unexplained. This sample's clone table shows under 45,000 clones. Together, the top ten hold about 7.3% of the sample. Sequencing was carried out using blood buffy coat. These receptors were obtained from a woman aged 18-70 years with a cervical HPV16 infection that either progressed to CIN3+ or cleared (not recorded which).

Turning to this clone: The observed sequence ends 3 residues before the CDR3 terminus, with the missing tail filled in from the germline J gene. This chain uses TRBV11-2 with TRBJ2-1; 8 nucleotides align to TRBD1. CDR1 and CDR2 (germline): SGHAT, FQNNGV. J lost 5 bases, V lost 2 bases, and 2 bases had no gene match. The CDR3 is 14 amino acids. The CDR3 spells CASSLRQGNNEQFF. Partial CDR3 DNA: TGTGCCAGCAGCTTAAGACAGGGGAACAATGAG.

In the case of this clone: The read comes to an end 3 residues before the CDR3 does, leaving the germline J gene to fill in the end. The V call is TRBV10-3, the J call TRBJ2-7; maybe TRBD1 (7 bases). The CDR3 is 14 residues long. Germline CDR1 is ENHRY and CDR2 is SYGVKD. V lost 4 bases to trimming and J lost 3 bases, with 13 bases between them. CDR3: CAISGDREDYEQYF. CDR3 DNA, as far as it was read: TGTGCCATCAGTGGAGACAGGGAGGACTACGAG.

Note on this clone: The observed sequence ends 3 residues before the CDR3 terminus, with the missing tail filled in from the germline J gene. The V and J genes are TRBV7-3 and TRBJ1-1, with 8 bases fitting TRBD1. The CDR3 is made up of 14 amino acids. Germline CDR1 reads SGHTA; CDR2 reads FQGTGA. The J segment lost 1 base and the V segment lost 6 bases, leaving 4 bases of the junction unmatched. The CDR3 spells CASRPGQGNTEAFF. The sequenced part of the CDR3 DNA is TGTGCCAGCAGGCCCGGACAGGGGAACACTGAA. The variable domain in full, completed from reference TRBV7-3 and TRBJ1-1, reads GAGVSQTPSNKVTEKGKYVELRCDPISGHTALYWYRQSLGQGPEFLIYFQGTGAADDSGLPNDRFFAVRPEGSVSTLKIQRTERGDSAVYLCASRPGQGNTEAFFGQGTRLTVV.

Worth noting for this clone: The CDR3 end lies 3 residues beyond the end of the read and is filled in from the germline J gene. The chain carries TRBV6-1 and TRBJ2-7, with 8 bases matching TRBD1. The J segment lost 3 bases and the V segment lost 2 bases, leaving 6 bases of the junction unmatched. This CDR3 has 15 amino acids. Germline V gives CDR1 MNHNS, CDR2 SASEGT. The chain's CDR3 is CASSEYETGVYEQYF. The CDR3 DNA, read in part, is TGTGCCAGCAGTGAATATGAGACAGGGGTCTACGAG.

Regarding this clone: The read finishes 3 residues shy of the CDR3 end, and the germline J gene is used to complete it. This sequence joins TRBV20-1 and TRBJ2-7, with D possibly TRBD1 on 5 matching bases. CDR3 size: 14 residues. Trimming took off 6 bases at V and 1 base at J, with 16 bases between the two ends. Germline CDR1 reads DFQATT; CDR2 reads SNEGSKA (reference sequence). The CDR3 sequence is CSAIDTGTSYEQYF. The DNA read from the CDR3 is TGCAGTGCGATAGACACAGGAACATCCTACGAG.

Notes on this clone: The observed sequence ends 3 residues before the CDR3 terminus, with the missing tail filled in from the germline J gene. This chain joins TRBV10-3 and TRBJ2-2; 12 bases fit TRBD1. The CDR3 runs to 15 residues. Germline-derived CDR1 and CDR2 are ENHRY and SYGVKD. V gave up 9 bases and J gave up 4 bases; unmatched junction bases: 6. The CDR3 sequence is CAIRDRGLLTGELFF. The DNA read from the CDR3 is TGTGCCATTCGGGACAGGGGGCTACTCACCGGGGAG.

Comments on this clone: Sequencing ends 3 residues short of the CDR3 end; the germline J gene provides the rest. The chain joins TRBV5-1 to TRBJ2-1; 7 bases fit TRBD2. The CDR3 consists of 17 residues. The germline CDR1 and CDR2 sequences are SGHRS and YFSETQ. J was trimmed by 0 bases and V by 0 bases; bases with no gene match: 6. CDR3 sequence reads: CASSLDLAASSYNEQFF. The sequenced CDR3 bases are TGCGCCAGCAGCTTGGATCTAGCGGCTAGCTCCTACAATGAG.

The DNA read from the CDR3 is TGTGCCAGTAGTATTGGTAGGGGGTATCGGGAGACC. Its protein is CASSIGRGYRET. The full-length CDR3 reads as CASSIGRGYRETQYF. The rearrangement joins TRBV19 to TRBJ2-5; tentatively, D is TRBD1 (6 bases). Read data end 3 residues before the CDR3 end; the end is taken from the germline J gene. The V end lost 3 bases, the J end lost 5 bases, and 16 bases lay between the germline ends. The germline V gene encodes CDR1 LNHDA and CDR2 SQIVND (reference sequence). This CDR3 contains 15 residues.

Incomplete CDR3 DNA: TGTGCCAGCAGCTTAGGTTTAGGACTAGCGGGCCCGTCG. This encodes CASSLGLGLAGPS. The entire CDR3 sequence reads CASSLGLGLAGPSQYF. This chain links TRBV7-8 with TRBJ2-3; 11 positions agree with TRBD2. The CDR3 end falls 3 residues outside the read, so it is completed with the germline J gene. This CDR3 has 16 amino acids. The germline V gene encodes CDR1 SGHVS and CDR2 FQNEAQ.